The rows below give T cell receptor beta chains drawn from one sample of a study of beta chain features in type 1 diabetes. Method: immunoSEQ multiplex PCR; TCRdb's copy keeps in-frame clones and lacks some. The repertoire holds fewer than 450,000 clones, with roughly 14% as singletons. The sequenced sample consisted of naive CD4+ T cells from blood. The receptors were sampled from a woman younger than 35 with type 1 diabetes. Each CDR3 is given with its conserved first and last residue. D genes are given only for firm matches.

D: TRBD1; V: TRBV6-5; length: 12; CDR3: CASHDRVGEQFF
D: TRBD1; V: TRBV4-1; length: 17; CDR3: CASSQDPGQGHNQPQHF
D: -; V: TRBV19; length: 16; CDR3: CASSMAGDGPNQPQHF
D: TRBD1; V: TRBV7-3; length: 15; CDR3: CASSYRGPSNTEAFF
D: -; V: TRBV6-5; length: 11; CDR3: CASKGGIEQYF
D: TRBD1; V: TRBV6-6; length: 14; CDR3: CASSWGQLNQPQHF
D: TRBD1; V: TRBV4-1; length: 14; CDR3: CASSPQGQGYGYTF
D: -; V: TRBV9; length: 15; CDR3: CASSSGTPSNYGYTF
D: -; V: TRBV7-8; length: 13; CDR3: CASSSDRGDTQYF
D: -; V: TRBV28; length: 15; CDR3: CASSRNGGGGETQYF
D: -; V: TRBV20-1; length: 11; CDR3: CSASRDEKLFF
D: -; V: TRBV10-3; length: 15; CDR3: CAIVPGASQYNEQFF
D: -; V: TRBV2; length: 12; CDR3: CASSGGAGKDYF
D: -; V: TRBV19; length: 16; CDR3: CASSIRQGSGNQPQHF
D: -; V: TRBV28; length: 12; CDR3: CASSRGNTEAFF
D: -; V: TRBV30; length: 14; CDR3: CAWSVIGTYEKLFF
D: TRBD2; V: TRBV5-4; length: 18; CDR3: CASSPLGTSPSGANVLTF
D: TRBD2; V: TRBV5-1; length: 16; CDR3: CASSWASGRGGNEQFF
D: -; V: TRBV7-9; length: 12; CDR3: CASSFLDNEQFF
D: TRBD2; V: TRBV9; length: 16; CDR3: CASSVFKGGEGETQYF
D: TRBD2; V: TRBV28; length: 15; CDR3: CASSLWTSGRYEQYF
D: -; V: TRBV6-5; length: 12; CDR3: CASRTRHNEQFF
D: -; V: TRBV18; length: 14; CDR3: CASSPRIADNEQFF
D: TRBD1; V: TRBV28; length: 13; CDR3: CASRGQGTYEQYF
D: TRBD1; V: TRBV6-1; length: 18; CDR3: CASSERTGGLTGANVLTF
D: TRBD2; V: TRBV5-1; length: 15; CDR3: CASSLGTSGINEQFF
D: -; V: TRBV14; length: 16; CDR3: CASSQDLARATYEQYF
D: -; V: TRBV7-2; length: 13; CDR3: CASSSGEGTEAFF
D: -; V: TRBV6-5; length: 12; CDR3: CASSLDRRELFF
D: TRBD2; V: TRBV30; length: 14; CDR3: CAWSRTSGSDTQYF
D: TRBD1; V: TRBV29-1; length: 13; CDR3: CSASGQSTWTQYF
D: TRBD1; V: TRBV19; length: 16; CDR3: CATKTGVGSGANVLTF
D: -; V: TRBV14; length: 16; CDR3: CASSQGPLRAWETQYF
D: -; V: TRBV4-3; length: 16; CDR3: CASSQALPGKNNEQFF
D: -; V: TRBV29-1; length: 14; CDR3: CSTKAGVGLNEQFF
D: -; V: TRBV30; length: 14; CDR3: CAWSVPSSTDTQYF
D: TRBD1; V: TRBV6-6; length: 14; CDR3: CASSLGQGRHEQFF
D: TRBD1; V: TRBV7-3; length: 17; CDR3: CASSLTDRAYSNQPQHF
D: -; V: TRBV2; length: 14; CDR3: CASSESVGNQPQHF
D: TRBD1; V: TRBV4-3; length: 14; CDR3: CASSQGDRVYGYTF
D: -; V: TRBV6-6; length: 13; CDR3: CASSFLANYGYTF
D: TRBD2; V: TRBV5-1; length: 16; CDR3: CASSFGLAGSYNEQFF
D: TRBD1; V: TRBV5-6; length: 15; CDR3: CASSLPGQGNYGYTF
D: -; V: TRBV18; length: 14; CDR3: CASSPPSGNYGYTF
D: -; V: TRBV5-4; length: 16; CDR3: CASSLRAQLSTDTQYF
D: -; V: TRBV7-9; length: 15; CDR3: CASSLARGSTDTQYF
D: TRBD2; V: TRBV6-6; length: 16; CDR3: CASSHGGTSGKDEQFF
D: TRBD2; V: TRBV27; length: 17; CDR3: CASSYTWGLAGYNEQFF
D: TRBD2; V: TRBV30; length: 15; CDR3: CAGDGGGLGPDTQYF
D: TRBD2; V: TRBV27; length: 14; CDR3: CASSRTSGSYEQFF
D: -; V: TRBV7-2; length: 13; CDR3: CASSLSPRDGQFF
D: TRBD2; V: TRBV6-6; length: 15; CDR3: CASSHRLAGTYEQYF
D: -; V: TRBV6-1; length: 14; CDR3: CASSGTGLNYGYTF
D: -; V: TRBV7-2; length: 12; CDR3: CASSLGAGEQFF
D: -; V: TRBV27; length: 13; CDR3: CASSHQVADTQYF
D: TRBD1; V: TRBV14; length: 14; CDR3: CASSPWTGSVGYTF
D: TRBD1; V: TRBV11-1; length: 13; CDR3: CASSHRGPHEQYF
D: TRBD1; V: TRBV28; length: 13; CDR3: CASSGQGGTEAFF
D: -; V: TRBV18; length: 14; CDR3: CASSPPFGPGGYTF
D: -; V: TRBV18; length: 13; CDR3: CASSPAVNTEAFF